This T cell receptor (beta chain) was recovered during a study of T cells after yellow fever vaccination. Study in general: When fractions had low cell numbers, they were prepared with SMART-Seq v4 Ultra Low Input.

MiXCR was run by TCRdb on the 5' RACE reads, yielding one entry per CDR3 protein. Of roughly 56,000 distinct CDR3 sequences in the sample, approximately 6.1% were seen once. The CDR3 sequence is 16 residues long. With V trimmed by 5 bases and J by 7 bases, 11 bases remained unmatched. The germline V gene encodes CDR1 SEHNR and CDR2 FQNEAQ (reference sequence). Study-wide findings and caveats: The secondary response was weaker but peaked faster, day 5 versus 15. Once the booster was given, most primary-vaccination clones reappeared, at about 96% for CD4 and 88% for CD8.

This clonotype was found many times. The sample was PBMCs, either bulk or a sorted T-cell subset (CD4+, CD8+, memory, or dextramer-sorted; not recorded which), taken on the day of the yellow fever booster vaccination. V gene TRBV7-9 combines with J gene TRBJ2-1; 10 bases agree with TRBD1. This sequence originates from a man aged 18 to 29 who received the YFV17D yellow fever vaccine. DNA of the CDR3: TGTGCCAGCAGCGCCTGGGACAGGGGAAGGGTGAATGAGCAGTTCTTC. It encodes CASSAWDRGRVNEQFF.